A selection of T cell receptor beta chains follows, all from one sample in a study of blood T cell repertoires in COVID-19. Produced via immunoSEQ multiplex PCR; TCRdb's table is partial and in-frame only. The sample contains around 700,000 clones, approximately 90% of which appear only once. Sequenced: peripheral blood. These receptors all stem from a woman aged 18-29 years with acute or convalescent COVID-19. Both conserved end residues are part of each CDR3. Each record gives: V gene, D gene, clone size, J gene, CDR3 DNA, CDR3 protein. D genes are given only for firm matches. The size of a clone is reported for some rows only, either as once, few or many, or as a class for expanded clones.

>TRBV27|.|.|TRBJ1-5
TGTGCCAGCAGTTTCTCGTCCCGGACGGGGAGCAATCAGCCCCAGCATTTT
CASSFSSRTGSNQPQHF
>TRBV11-2|.|.|TRBJ1-1
TGTGCCAGCAGCTTAGACAGGGCTCCCACTGAAGCTTTCTTT
CASSLDRAPTEAFF
>TRBV13|TRBD1|.|TRBJ1-2
TGTGCCAGCAGCCTCAGGGGGACTTCAGGCTATGGCTACACCTTC
CASSLRGTSGYGYTF
>TRBV12-5|.|.|TRBJ2-1
TGTGCTAGTGGCCCCCCAGGGTTTGTCTTCTTC
CASGPPGFVFF
>TRBV10-3|TRBD1|.|TRBJ1-2
TGTGCCATCTCAATAGGACAGGGGTATGGCTACACCTTC
CAISIGQGYGYTF
>TRBV27|TRBD2|.|TRBJ2-1
TGTGCCAGCAGTTTGACCGGGACTAGCGGGGGGGAGCAGTTCTTC
CASSLTGTSGGEQFF
>TRBV13|TRBD1|.|TRBJ1-1
TGTGCCAGCAGCTTCGCGACAGGGCTACCGAAAATGGAGGCTTTCTTT
CASSFATGLPKMEAFF
>TRBV29-1|.|.|TRBJ1-2
TGCAGCGTAGCCCACGACTCCGGGACTCCAAGCCCTAACTATGGCTACACCTTC
CSVAHDSGTPSPNYGYTF
>TRBV6-2/TRBV6-3|.|.|TRBJ1-2
TGTGCCAGCAGTGGAGTTGTCCCAGACTATGGCTACACCTTC
CASSGVVPDYGYTF
>TRBV29-1|.|.|TRBJ2-3
TGCAGCGTTGAAACAGGGCTCACAGATACGCAGTATTTT
CSVETGLTDTQYF
>TRBV2|TRBD1|.|TRBJ1-5
TGTGCCAGCAGTGATGGGACAGGGAGGAGGCAGCCCCAGCATTTT
CASSDGTGRRQPQHF
>TRBV4-1|TRBD1|.|TRBJ1-2
TGCGCCAGCAGCCAAGGGCTCTTGGACAGGGGAGTTAACTATGGCTACACCTTC
CASSQGLLDRGVNYGYTF
>TRBV9|TRBD1|.|TRBJ2-3
TGTGCCAGCAGCGGCATGACAGGGGAAGCAGATACGCAGTATTTT
CASSGMTGEADTQYF
>TRBV5-4|.|once|TRBJ2-2
TGTGCCAGCAGCGTAGCTAGCGAGGGGTTGGTATCCGGGGAGCTGTTTTTT
CASSVASEGLVSGELFF
>TRBV7-6|.|.|TRBJ1-1
TGTGCCAGCAGCTTAGGGGGCGGGGGGACTGAAGCTTTCTTT
CASSLGGGGTEAFF
>TRBV6-2/TRBV6-3|.|.|TRBJ2-3
TGTGCCAGCAGTTCTAGCGCATCTAGCACAGATACGCAGTATTTT
CASSSSASSTDTQYF
>TRBV6-6|TRBD1|.|TRBJ2-5
TGTGCCAGCAGTGGGGACAGGGCGCAAGAGACCCAGTACTTC
CASSGDRAQETQYF
>TRBV15|.|.|TRBJ1-1
TGTGCCACTTCGAGGGCGGCTGAAGCTTTCTTT
CATSRAAEAFF
>TRBV6-2/TRBV6-3|.|.|TRBJ1-5
TGTGCCAGCAGCCGCAAAGACAGCCCGAATCAGCCCCAGCATTTT
CASSRKDSPNQPQHF
>TRBV28|TRBD2|.|TRBJ2-7
TGTGCCAGCAGTTCCGGGGGGGGAGCATCCTACGAGCAGTACTTC
CASSSGGGASYEQYF
>TRBV2|TRBD1|once|TRBJ2-7
TGTGCCAGCAGTGTGACAGGGCGGACCTACGAGCAGTACTTC
CASSVTGRTYEQYF
>TRBV19|.|.|TRBJ1-5
TGTGCCAGTAGTATAGAGGGTCTAGGGGCCCAGCATTTT
CASSIEGLGAQHF
>TRBV28|.|few|TRBJ1-2
TGTGCCAGCAGTCCCCCTCGTTTGGGCTACACCTTC
CASSPPRLGYTF
>TRBV3-1/TRBV3-2|TRBD1|.|TRBJ1-2
TGTGCCAGCAGGAGCCGGGACAGGGTAGGTGGCTACACCTTC
CASRSRDRVGGYTF
>TRBV29-1|TRBD2|once|TRBJ2-1
TGCAGCGCAGAAGGGGCTAGCGGGGTACACAATGAGCAGTTCTTC
CSAEGASGVHNEQFF
>TRBV9|TRBD1|.|TRBJ2-7
TGTGCCAGCAGCCCAGGATCACAGGGGGCTCCCTACGAGCAGTACTTC
CASSPGSQGAPYEQYF
>TRBV3-1/TRBV3-2|.|.|TRBJ1-2
TGTGCCAGCAGCCAAGAGGAAGGAGGGAGTAGCTATGGCTACACCTTC
CASSQEEGGSSYGYTF